The rows below give T cell receptor beta chains drawn from one sample of a study of regulatory T cells in long-lasting Graves disease. TCRdb itself ran the multiplex PCR reads through MiXCR, one entry per CDR3 protein. The sample has roughly 380,000 distinct CDR3 sequences, about 16% seen once. The source was peripheral blood mononuclear cells (PBMCs), collected at new diagnosis, from a patient treated with antithyroid drugs. The receptors shown here come from a female donor with Graves disease. The CDR3 runs from the conserved cysteine through the conserved F or W. The order of the fields is clone size, J gene, D gene, V gene, CDR3 DNA, CDR3 protein. The D gene is left open where the match is weak. Where a row states a size, it is once, few, many or the class of an expanded clone; other rows omit it.

size: NA; J: TRBJ2-5; D: TRBD2; V: TRBV20-1; DNA: TGCAGTGCCCCGACTAGCGGGAGGGGTGAGACCCAGTACTTC; CDR3: CSAPTSGRGETQYF
size: few; J: TRBJ2-1; D: TRBD2; V: TRBV19; DNA: TGTGCCAGTAGGCCGGGGGGGACCAGCTCCTACAATGAGCAGTTCTTC; CDR3: CASRPGGTSSYNEQFF
size: NA; J: TRBJ1-5; D: NA; V: TRBV4-3; DNA: TGCGCCAGCAGCCAAGGGGGGTCGGTTGGGCAGCCCCAGCATTTT; CDR3: CASSQGGSVGQPQHF
size: NA; J: TRBJ2-3; D: TRBD2; V: TRBV7-9; DNA: TGTGCCAGCAGCTTAGCGATGACTAGCGGGGAGGCTATCGTTAGCACAGATACGCAGTATTTT; CDR3: CASSLAMTSGEAIVSTDTQYF
size: many; J: TRBJ2-3; D: TRBD2; V: TRBV5-1; DNA: TGCGCCAGCAGCATAGGACTAGCGGACGGCACAGATACGCAGTATTTT; CDR3: CASSIGLADGTDTQYF
size: few; J: TRBJ1-6; D: NA; V: TRBV10-3; DNA: TGTGCCACCTGTGACCCCTATAATTCACCCCTCCACTTT; CDR3: CATCDPYNSPLHF
size: many; J: TRBJ2-2; D: TRBD2; V: TRBV12-3/TRBV12-4; DNA: TGTGCCAGCAGTTCAAGCGGGGGGCCGAACACCGGGGAGCTGTTTTTT; CDR3: CASSSSGGPNTGELFF
size: many; J: TRBJ2-5; D: NA; V: TRBV12-3/TRBV12-4; DNA: TGTGCCAGCAGTTTAGGGGCCTCAAGAGGGTACCAAGAGACCCAGTACTTC; CDR3: CASSLGASRGYQETQYF
size: many; J: TRBJ1-1; D: NA; V: TRBV4-1; DNA: TGCGCCAGCAGCCAAGAGGTTGGGCGCGGTTTAGCTTTCTTT; CDR3: CASSQEVGRGLAFF
size: many; J: TRBJ2-7; D: NA; V: TRBV9; DNA: TGTGCCAGCAGCGTCGCGGGGGCGCCGGGGGACGAGCAGTACTTC; CDR3: CASSVAGAPGDEQYF
size: many; J: TRBJ1-5; D: TRBD1; V: TRBV30; DNA: TGTGCCTGGAGTCCACAGGGGAATCAGCCCCAGCATTTT; CDR3: CAWSPQGNQPQHF
size: many; J: TRBJ2-7; D: NA; V: TRBV27; DNA: TGTGCCACCGGACAGACTTCCTACGAGCAGTACTTC; CDR3: CATGQTSYEQYF
size: NA; J: TRBJ2-7; D: TRBD2; V: TRBV6-2/TRBV6-3; DNA: TGTGCCAGCAGTTCCTCGGCGCGGGGGGTGTCCGAGCAGTACTTC; CDR3: CASSSSARGVSEQYF
size: many; J: TRBJ1-2; D: NA; V: TRBV20-1; DNA: TGCAGTGCTAGAGATCGGAGTGGGACGACGGGCGCCCTTCTGGGCTACACCTTC; CDR3: CSARDRSGTTGALLGYTF
size: NA; J: TRBJ2-5; D: NA; V: TRBV6-2/TRBV6-3; DNA: TGTGCCAGCAGTGAAGTTTACGCCCATGCCTTGGAGACCCAGTACTTC; CDR3: CASSEVYAHALETQYF
size: NA; J: TRBJ1-5; D: NA; V: TRBV4-1; DNA: TGCGCCAGCAGCCAAGAAAATACGGACAGTGCGTATCAGCCCCAGCATTTT; CDR3: CASSQENTDSAYQPQHF
size: many; J: TRBJ2-7; D: NA; V: TRBV20-1; DNA: TGCAGTGCGCCTCCCGTAGGGGGATACGAGCAGTACTTC; CDR3: CSAPPVGGYEQYF
size: many; J: TRBJ2-7; D: NA; V: TRBV7-2; DNA: TGTGCCAGCAGCTTGAGCCGGACCTCTTACGAGCAGTACTTC; CDR3: CASSLSRTSYEQYF
size: many; J: TRBJ1-6; D: NA; V: TRBV18; DNA: TGTGCCAGCTCAAGGGCAGATAATTCACCCCTCCACTTT; CDR3: CASSRADNSPLHF
size: many; J: TRBJ2-1; D: TRBD2; V: TRBV7-2; DNA: TGTGCCAGCAGCTTAGCGACTAGCGGGAGTAGGGGACTCTATGAGCAGTTCTTC; CDR3: CASSLATSGSRGLYEQFF
size: few; J: TRBJ2-7; D: NA; V: TRBV7-9; DNA: TGTGCCAGCAGCTCCGCCCGACAACCCTACGAGCAGTACTTC; CDR3: CASSSARQPYEQYF
size: many; J: TRBJ2-2; D: NA; V: TRBV30; DNA: TGTGCCGGACCGGGACGGACCGGGGAGCTGTTTTTT; CDR3: CAGPGRTGELFF
size: many; J: TRBJ2-3; D: TRBD1; V: TRBV7-9; DNA: TGCGCCAGCAGCCACCGAACCGGGACAGGTGTTACAGATACGCAGTATTTT; CDR3: CASSHRTGTGVTDTQYF
size: many; J: TRBJ2-5; D: TRBD2; V: TRBV20-1; DNA: TGCAGTGCTAGAGAGGTGGCTAGCGGGCAAGAGACCCAGTACTTC; CDR3: CSAREVASGQETQYF
size: many; J: TRBJ2-3; D: NA; V: TRBV7-9; DNA: TGTGCCAGCAGCTTCGATGGGGAGGCAGATACGCAGTATTTT; CDR3: CASSFDGEADTQYF
size: many; J: TRBJ2-7; D: TRBD1; V: TRBV12-3/TRBV12-4; DNA: TGTGCCAGCAGTGCCACAGGGGGCTGGGACGAGCAGTACTTC; CDR3: CASSATGGWDEQYF
size: many; J: TRBJ2-1; D: TRBD2; V: TRBV11-2; DNA: TGTGCCAGCAGCGTATTACTAGCGGGAGAGCAGTTCTTC; CDR3: CASSVLLAGEQFF
size: many; J: TRBJ1-5; D: NA; V: TRBV2; DNA: TGTGCCAGCACTGCCGGGGGAATTGGCAATCAGCCCCAGCATTTT; CDR3: CASTAGGIGNQPQHF
size: NA; J: TRBJ2-1; D: NA; V: TRBV29-1; DNA: TGCAGCGTTGGAGACTTACCAACCTACAATGAGCAGTTCTTC; CDR3: CSVGDLPTYNEQFF
size: many; J: TRBJ2-5; D: TRBD1; V: TRBV28; DNA: TGTGCCAGCAGTCAGCCGGGACAGGCTCAAGAGACCCAGTACTTC; CDR3: CASSQPGQAQETQYF
size: many; J: TRBJ2-1; D: NA; V: TRBV11-2; DNA: TGTGCCAGCTTATACAATGAGCAGTTCTTC; CDR3: CASLYNEQFF
size: many; J: TRBJ1-2; D: TRBD1; V: TRBV7-2; DNA: TGTGCCAGCAGCACCTGGACAGGGGGCTATGGCTACACCTTC; CDR3: CASSTWTGGYGYTF
size: few; J: TRBJ2-5; D: NA; V: TRBV6-1; DNA: TGTGCCAGCGGCGGGCGCCAAGAGACCCAGTACTTC; CDR3: CASGGRQETQYF